Below are 5 T cell receptor beta chains sequenced from a single sample in a study of T-cell reconstitution after alpha-beta-depleted transplantation in children. TCRbeta library construction was performed incorporating unique molecular identifiers. From the PCR reads, TCRdb called clonotypes with MiXCR, one entry per CDR3 protein. This table holds 600,000 or so distinct CDR3 sequences, roughly 23% found once. This sample comprised PBMCs, mostly from graft donor cells, obtained 360 days after TCRalphabeta/CD19-depleted stem cell transplant. The source of these receptors is a boy under two years old who had a stem cell transplant for acute myeloid leukemia, so the T cells may come from the graft donor.

The rearrangement joins TRBV12-3 or TRBV12-4 to TRBJ1-5; D unresolved. This CDR3 spans 16 amino acids. The V end lost 5 bases, the J end lost 5 bases, and 19 bases lay between the germline ends. The CDR3 is CASSKSAGDRYQPQHF. As DNA, the CDR3 is TGTGCCAGCAGTAAAAGCGCAGGAGATAGGTATCAGCCCCAGCATTTT.

This clonotype was counted only a few times. The CDR3 DNA is TGTGCCACCAGCAGACGCGAGGTGACCCAGTACTTC. It yields the protein CATSRREVTQYF. This sequence joins TRBV15 and TRBJ2-5; D gene ambiguous. The CDR3 runs to 12 residues. V lost 2 bases and J 7 bases, leaving 8 bases between the germline ends. The germline V gene has CDR1 LNHNV and CDR2 YYDKDF (reference sequence). The full variable domain, with the rest looked up from reference TRBV15 and TRBJ2-5, is DAMVIQNPRYQVTQFGKPVTLSCSQTLNHNVMYWYQQKSSQAPKLLFHYYDKDFNNEADTPDNFQSRRPNTSFCFLDIRSPGLGDTAMYLCATSRREVTQYFGPGTRLLVL.

This clonotype appeared a few times. This chain uses TRBV7-9 with TRBJ2-7; D perhaps matches TRBD1 (5 bases). CDR1 is SEHNR, CDR2 FQNEAQ, per germline (reference sequence). Deletions cut 4 bases from V and 4 bases from J, with 17 bases between. This CDR3 is built from 15 residues. This chain's CDR3 is CASSSPDKGLYEQYV. The CDR3 DNA reads TGTGCCAGCAGCTCGCCTGATAAGGGGTTATACGAGCAGTACGTC.

This chain connects TRBV6-1 to TRBJ2-2, with D perhaps TRBD1 or TRBD2 (6 bases each). Trimming cost V 7 bases and J 4 bases, with 16 bases left between them. Germline-derived CDR1 and CDR2 are MNHNS and SASEGT. This CDR3 is 15 amino acids long. Here the CDR3 DNA reads TGTGCCAGCACCCCGGGGGCTCCGAGCACCGGGGAGCTGTTTTTT. It yields the protein CASTPGAPSTGELFF.

This clonotype was observed many times. The chain combines TRBV7-9 with TRBJ1-2, with D tentatively TRBD1 (5 bases). V lost 4 bases, J lost 3 bases, and 12 bases lay in between. Per the germline V gene, CDR1 is SEHNR and CDR2 is FQNEAQ (reference sequence). The CDR3 length is 14 residues. CDR3 sequence: CASSYAPGHYGYTF. The CDR3 nucleotides are TGTGCCAGCAGCTATGCTCCGGGACACTATGGCTACACCTTC.